The sequence of this T cell receptor (beta chain) was determined in a study of radiation and T cells in renal cell carcinoma. TCRdb's table, derived via immunoSEQ multiplex PCR, lists solely in-frame clones and lacks some. The repertoire has fewer than 20,000 clones, 59% of them found once; the top ten carry roughly 30%. Documented treatment: treatment-naive control, cytoreductive nephrectomy. Germline V lookup: CDR1 SGHTA, CDR2 FQGNSA. The germline V and J ends were trimmed by 4 bases and 9 bases, with 10 bases remaining between them. The CDR3 sequence is 12 residues long. The source was tumor tissue, collected from a patient whose treatment was nephrectomy without radiotherapy. This chain links TRBV7-2 with TRBJ2-1; D perhaps matches TRBD1 (5 bases). The TCR originated in a man aged 45-65 years with renal cell carcinoma. In nucleotides, the CDR3 is TGTGCCAGCAGCTCTGATACAGGTGAGCAGTTCTTC. Its translation: CASSSDTGEQFF.